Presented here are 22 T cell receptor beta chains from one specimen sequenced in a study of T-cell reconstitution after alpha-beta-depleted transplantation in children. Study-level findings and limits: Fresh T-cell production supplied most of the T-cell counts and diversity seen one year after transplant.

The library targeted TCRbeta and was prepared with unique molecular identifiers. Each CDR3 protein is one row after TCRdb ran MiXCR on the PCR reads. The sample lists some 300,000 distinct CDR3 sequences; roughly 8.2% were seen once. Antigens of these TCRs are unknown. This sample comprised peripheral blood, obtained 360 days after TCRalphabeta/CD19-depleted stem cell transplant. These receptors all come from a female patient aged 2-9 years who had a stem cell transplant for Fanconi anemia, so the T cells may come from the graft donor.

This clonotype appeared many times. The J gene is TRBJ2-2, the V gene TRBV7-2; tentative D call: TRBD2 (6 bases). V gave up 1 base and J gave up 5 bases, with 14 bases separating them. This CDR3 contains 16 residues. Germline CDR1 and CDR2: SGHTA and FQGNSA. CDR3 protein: CASSLVYGSRTGELFF. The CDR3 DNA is TGTGCCAGCAGCTTAGTCTACGGGAGTCGGACCGGGGAGCTGTTTTTT.

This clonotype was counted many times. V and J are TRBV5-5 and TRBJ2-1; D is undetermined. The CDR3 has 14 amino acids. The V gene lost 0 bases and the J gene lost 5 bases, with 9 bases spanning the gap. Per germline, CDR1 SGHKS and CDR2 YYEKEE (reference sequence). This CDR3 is CASSLGLGNNEQFF. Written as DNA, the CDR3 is TGTGCCAGCAGCTTGGGTTTAGGGAACAATGAGCAGTTCTTC.

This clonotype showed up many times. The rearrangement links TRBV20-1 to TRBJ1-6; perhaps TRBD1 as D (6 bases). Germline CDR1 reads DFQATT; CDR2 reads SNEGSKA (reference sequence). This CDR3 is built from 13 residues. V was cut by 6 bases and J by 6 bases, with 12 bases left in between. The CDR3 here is CSANRAGNSPLHF. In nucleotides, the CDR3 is TGCAGTGCCAACAGGGCGGGTAATTCACCCCTCCACTTT.

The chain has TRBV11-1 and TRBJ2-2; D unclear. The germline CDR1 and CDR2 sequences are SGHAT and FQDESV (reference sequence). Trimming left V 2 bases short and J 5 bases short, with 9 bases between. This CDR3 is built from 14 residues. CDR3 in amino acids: CASSLLQFTGELFF. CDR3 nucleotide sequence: TGTGCCAGCAGCTTACTCCAATTTACCGGGGAGCTGTTTTTT.

CDR3 in DNA: TGTGCCAGCAGTGATCTCGGGCAGCGGGGGTTATACAATGAGCAGTTCTTC. Its protein product is CASSDLGQRGLYNEQFF. The chain carries TRBV2 and TRBJ2-1; TRBD2 agrees at 8 bases. The CDR3 is 17 amino acids. V shed 3 bases, J shed 4 bases, and the junction held 11 bases outside the gene matches. Germline V lookup: CDR1 SNHLY, CDR2 FYNNEI.

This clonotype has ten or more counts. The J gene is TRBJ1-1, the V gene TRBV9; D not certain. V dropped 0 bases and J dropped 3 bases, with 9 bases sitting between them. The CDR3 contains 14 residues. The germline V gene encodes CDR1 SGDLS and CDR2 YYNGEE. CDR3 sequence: CASSVVGWDTEAFF. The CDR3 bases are TGTGCCAGCAGCGTAGTTGGTTGGGACACTGAAGCTTTCTTT.

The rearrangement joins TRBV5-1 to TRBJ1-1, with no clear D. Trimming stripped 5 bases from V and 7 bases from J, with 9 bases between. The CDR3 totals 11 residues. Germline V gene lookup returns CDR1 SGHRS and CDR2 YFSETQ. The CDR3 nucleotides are TGCGCCAGCAGTAATGACATTGAAGCTTTCTTT. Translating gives CASSNDIEAFF.

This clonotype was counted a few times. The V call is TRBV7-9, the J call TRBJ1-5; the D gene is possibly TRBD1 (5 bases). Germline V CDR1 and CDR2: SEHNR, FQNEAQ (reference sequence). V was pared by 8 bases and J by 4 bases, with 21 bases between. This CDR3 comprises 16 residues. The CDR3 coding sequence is TGTGCCAGCGAGACTCGACAGTCTGCTCCAAATCAGCCCCAGCATTTT. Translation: CASETRQSAPNQPQHF.

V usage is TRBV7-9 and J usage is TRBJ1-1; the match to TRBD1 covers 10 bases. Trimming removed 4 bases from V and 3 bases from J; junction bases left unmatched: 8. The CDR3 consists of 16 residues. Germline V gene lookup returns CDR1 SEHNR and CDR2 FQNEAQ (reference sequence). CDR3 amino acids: CASSSRQGARDTEAFF. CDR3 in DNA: TGTGCCAGCAGCTCCCGACAGGGGGCTAGGGACACTGAAGCTTTCTTT.

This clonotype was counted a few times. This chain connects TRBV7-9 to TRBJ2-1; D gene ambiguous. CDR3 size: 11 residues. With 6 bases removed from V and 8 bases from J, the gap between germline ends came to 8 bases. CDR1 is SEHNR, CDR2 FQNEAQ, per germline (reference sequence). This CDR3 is CASSGFHEQFF. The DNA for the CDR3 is TGTGCCAGCAGTGGGTTCCATGAGCAGTTCTTC.

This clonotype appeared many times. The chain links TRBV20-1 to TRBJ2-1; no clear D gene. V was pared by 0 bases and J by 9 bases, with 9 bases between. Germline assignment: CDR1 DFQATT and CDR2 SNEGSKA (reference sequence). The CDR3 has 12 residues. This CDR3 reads CSARDLEGEQFF. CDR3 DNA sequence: TGCAGTGCTAGAGATCTTGAAGGTGAGCAGTTCTTC.

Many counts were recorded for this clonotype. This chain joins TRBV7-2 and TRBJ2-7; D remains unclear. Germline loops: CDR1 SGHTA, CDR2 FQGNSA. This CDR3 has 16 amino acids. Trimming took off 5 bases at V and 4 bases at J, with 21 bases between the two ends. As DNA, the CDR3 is TGTGCCAGCAGCGGGTTACCTGGGGTTGGTTATTACGAGCAGTACTTC. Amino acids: CASSGLPGVGYYEQYF.

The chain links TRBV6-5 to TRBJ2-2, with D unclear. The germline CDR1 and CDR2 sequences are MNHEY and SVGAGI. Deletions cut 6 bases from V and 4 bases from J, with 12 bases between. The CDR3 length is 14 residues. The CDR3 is CASSYRVLTGELFF. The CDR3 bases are TGTGCCAGCAGCTACCGGGTCCTCACCGGGGAGCTGTTTTTT.

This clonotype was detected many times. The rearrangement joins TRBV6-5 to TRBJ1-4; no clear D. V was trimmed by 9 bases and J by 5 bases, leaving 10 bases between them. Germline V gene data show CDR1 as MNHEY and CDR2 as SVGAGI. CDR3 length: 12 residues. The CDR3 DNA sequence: TGTGCCAGTAAAAGAGGAAATGAAAAACTGTTTTTT. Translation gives CASKRGNEKLFF.

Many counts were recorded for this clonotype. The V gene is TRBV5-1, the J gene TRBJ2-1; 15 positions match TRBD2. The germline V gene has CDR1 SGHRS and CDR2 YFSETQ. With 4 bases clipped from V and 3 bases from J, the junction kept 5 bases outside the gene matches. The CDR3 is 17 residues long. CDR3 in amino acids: CASSLWTSGRVYNEQFF. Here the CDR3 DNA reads TGCGCCAGCAGCCTATGGACTAGCGGGAGGGTCTACAATGAGCAGTTCTTC.

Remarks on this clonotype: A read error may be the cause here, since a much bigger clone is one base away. The CDR3 sequence is CASSFQDTYERYF. DNA for the CDR3: TGTGCCAGCAGTTTCCAGGACACCTACGAGCGGTACTTC. This chain links TRBV12-3 or TRBV12-4 with TRBJ2-7; tentatively, D is TRBD1 (5 bases). The length of the CDR3 is 13 residues.

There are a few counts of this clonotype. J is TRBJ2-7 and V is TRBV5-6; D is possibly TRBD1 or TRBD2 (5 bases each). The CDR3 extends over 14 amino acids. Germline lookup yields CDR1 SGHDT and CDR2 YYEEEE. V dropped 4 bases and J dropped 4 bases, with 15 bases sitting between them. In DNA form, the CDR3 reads TGTGCCAGCAGCCCCCGGGACCCAGATTACGAGCAGTACGTC. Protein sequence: CASSPRDPDYEQYV.

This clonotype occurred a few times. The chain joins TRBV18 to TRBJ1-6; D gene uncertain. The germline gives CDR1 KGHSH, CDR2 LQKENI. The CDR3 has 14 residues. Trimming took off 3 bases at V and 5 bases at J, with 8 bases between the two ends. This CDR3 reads CASSPSANNSPLHF. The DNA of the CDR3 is TGTGCCAGCTCACCGTCCGCGAATAATTCACCCCTCCACTTT. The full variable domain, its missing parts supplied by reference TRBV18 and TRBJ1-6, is NAGVMQNPRHLVRRRGQEARLRCSPMKGHSHVYWYRQLPEEGLKFMVYLQKENIIDESGMPKERFSAEFPKEGPSILRIQQVVRGDSAAYFCASSPSANNSPLHFGNGTRLTVT.

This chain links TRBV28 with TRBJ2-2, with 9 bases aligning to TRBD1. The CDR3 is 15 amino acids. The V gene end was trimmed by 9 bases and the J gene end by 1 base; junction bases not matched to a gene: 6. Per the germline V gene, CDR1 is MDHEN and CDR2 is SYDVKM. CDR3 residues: CASGLGQGNTGELFF. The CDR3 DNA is TGTGCCAGTGGTTTGGGACAGGGGAACACCGGGGAGCTGTTTTTT.

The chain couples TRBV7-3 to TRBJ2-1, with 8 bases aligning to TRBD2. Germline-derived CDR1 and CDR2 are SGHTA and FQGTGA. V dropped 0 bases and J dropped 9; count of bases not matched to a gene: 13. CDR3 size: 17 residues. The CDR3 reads CASSLTIRGLGAGEQFF. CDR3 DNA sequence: TGTGCCAGCAGCTTAACGATAAGGGGACTAGGGGCGGGTGAGCAGTTCTTC.

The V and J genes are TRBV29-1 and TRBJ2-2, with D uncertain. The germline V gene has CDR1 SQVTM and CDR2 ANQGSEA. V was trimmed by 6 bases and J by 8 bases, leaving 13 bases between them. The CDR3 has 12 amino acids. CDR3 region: CSVFVGLGELFF. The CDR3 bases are TGCAGCGTATTCGTAGGGTTAGGGGAGCTGTTTTTT.

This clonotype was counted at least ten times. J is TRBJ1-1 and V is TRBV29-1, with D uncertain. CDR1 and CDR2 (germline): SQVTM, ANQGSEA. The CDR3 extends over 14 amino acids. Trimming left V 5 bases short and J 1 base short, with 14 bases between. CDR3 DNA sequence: TGCAGCGTTATTATGGGGTTCTGGAACACTGAAGCTTTCTTT. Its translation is CSVIMGFWNTEAFF.